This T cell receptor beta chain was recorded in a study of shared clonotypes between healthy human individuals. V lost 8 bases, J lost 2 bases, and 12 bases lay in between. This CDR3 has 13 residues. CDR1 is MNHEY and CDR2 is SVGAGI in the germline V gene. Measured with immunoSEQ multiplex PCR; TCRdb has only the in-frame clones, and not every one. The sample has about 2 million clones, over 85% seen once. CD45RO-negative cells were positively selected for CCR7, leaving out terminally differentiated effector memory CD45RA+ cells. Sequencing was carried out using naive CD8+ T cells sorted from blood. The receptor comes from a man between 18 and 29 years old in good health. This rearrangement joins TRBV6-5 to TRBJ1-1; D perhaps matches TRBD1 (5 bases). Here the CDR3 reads CASHWTHNTEAFF. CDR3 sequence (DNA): TGTGCCAGCCATTGGACACATAACACTGAAGCTTTCTTT.